This T cell receptor beta chain is drawn from a study of chemoradiotherapy in HPV16-positive cancers. Generated by immunoSEQ multiplex PCR, the TCRdb table keeps only in-frame clones and is missing some. This table holds tens of thousands of clones, about 93% found once. Unmatched junction bases numbered 8, after V lost 5 bases and J lost 0 bases. CDR1 is SGHNT and CDR2 is YYREEE in the germline V gene (reference sequence). The CDR3 spans 15 residues. This clonotype was sampled from a human donor with HPV-associated anogenital cancer. The V gene is TRBV5-4, the J gene TRBJ2-7, with 7 bases matching TRBD1. The sample here was blood, taken from a patient who underwent chemoradiotherapy. CDR3 in amino acids: CASRPRDSLSYEQYF. The CDR3 DNA sequence: TGTGCCAGCAGGCCCCGGGACAGCCTCTCCTACGAGCAGTACTTC.